This T cell receptor (beta chain) was profiled in a study of shared clonotypes between healthy human individuals. For this clone: Antigen unknown.

TCRdb's table, derived via immunoSEQ multiplex PCR, lists solely in-frame clones and lacks some. The data contain 2 million to 2.5 million clones, about 93% of them seen just once; the ten biggest clones take up over 1.5%. Trimming took 3 bases from V and 3 from J; bases not matched to a gene: 8. Germline CDR1 reads LNHNV; CDR2 reads YYDKDF (reference sequence). The CDR3 runs to 16 residues. Naive CD8 populations comprised CD45RO-negative cells positively selected for CCR7, excluding terminally differentiated effector memory CD45RA+ cells. Study-wide findings and caveats: The authors sampled blood alone, and tissue repertoires likely differ. Naive CD4 clonotypes overlapped across a few donors at about 5.2%.

The clonotype comes from a man between 18 and 29 years old in good health. Some clones in this sample may be carry-over from other donors' samples. Sequenced: naive CD8+ T cells from PBMCs. V and J are TRBV15 and TRBJ2-1, with TRBD2 matching over 7 bases. For the CDR3, the DNA is TGTGCCACCAGCAGTGGGAGGGCTCTTATCTACAATGAGCAGTTCTTC. Protein product: CATSSGRALIYNEQFF.